These 13 T cell receptor beta chains were sequenced from one sample in a study of T-cell memory formation after mild COVID-19. TCRdb re-analysed the 5' RACE reads in MiXCR, keeping a single row per CDR3 protein. The data hold approximately 500,000 distinct CDR3 sequences, with about 23% observed a single time. Sequenced sample: PBMCs or a T cell subset sorted from them (not recorded which). The receptor source for this set is an adult woman who had mild COVID-19 (a few samples of this study predate the infection). Cell type and time point are not known.

This rearrangement joins TRBV29-1 to TRBJ2-7; TRBD2 might be the D (6 bases). This CDR3 contains 15 residues. Per the germline V gene, CDR1 is SQVTM and CDR2 is ANQGSEA. Trimming took off 8 bases at V and 8 bases at J, with 28 bases between the two ends. This CDR3 is CSPMGPTAGSGQQYF. CDR3 nucleotides: TGCAGCCCGATGGGACCGACTGCGGGGTCGGGTCAGCAGTACTTC.

The chain uses TRBV24-1 and TRBJ1-2; no clear D gene. V dropped 4 bases and J dropped 8 bases, with 10 bases sitting between them. The CDR3 totals 12 residues. Germline CDR1 and CDR2: KGHDR and SFDVKD. The CDR3 sequence: CATSDTPGGYTF. CDR3 nucleotides: TGTGCCACCAGTGACACTCCGGGAGGCTACACCTTC.

The chain joins TRBV29-1 to TRBJ2-7, with a weak D call TRBD1 (5 bases). The V gene lost 2 bases and the J gene lost 3 bases, with 11 bases spanning the gap. The germline gives CDR1 SQVTM, CDR2 ANQGSEA. This CDR3 contains 13 residues. CDR3 bases: TGCAGCGTTGAATGGCATGACAGCTACGAGCAGTACTTC. Residues: CSVEWHDSYEQYF.

This chain uses TRBV12-3 or TRBV12-4 with TRBJ1-6; D might be TRBD1 (5 bases). Trimming took 5 bases from V and 14 from J, leaving 19 bases between them. The CDR3 loop spans 14 amino acids. CDR3 DNA: TGTGCCAGCAGTGGGACCCTTTCAGGCTCGGCCCTCCACTTT. Its protein product is CASSGTLSGSALHF.

The rearrangement joins TRBV6-6 to TRBJ2-3; D may be TRBD1 or TRBD2 (5 bases each). V gave up 6 bases and J gave up 2 bases, with 12 bases separating them. This CDR3 is 14 amino acids long. In germline, CDR1 is MNHNY, CDR2 SVGAGI (reference sequence). The CDR3 is CASRSEGITDTQYF. CDR3 coding DNA: TGTGCCAGCAGGAGTGAGGGGATCACAGATACGCAGTATTTT.

The chain combines TRBV14 with TRBJ2-5; 7 bases are shared with TRBD2. Trimming took 1 base from V and 1 from J; bases not matched to a gene: 6. Germline CDR1 SGHDN, CDR2 FVKESK. The CDR3 length is 16 residues. Written as DNA, the CDR3 is TGTGCCAGCAGCCAAGGGACTAGGTCTGTCCAAGAGACCCAGTACTTC. Its protein product is CASSQGTRSVQETQYF.

This clonotype showed up many times. The chain joins TRBV12-3 or TRBV12-4 to TRBJ2-2, with 9 bases identical to TRBD2. CDR3 length equals 15 residues. V was clipped by 5 bases and J by 2 bases; unmatched bases: 3. CDR3 amino acids: CASSARGGNTGELFF. CDR3 in DNA: TGTGCCAGCAGTGCGCGGGGGGGCAACACCGGGGAGCTGTTTTTT.

This clonotype turned up a few times. The chain carries TRBV11-3 and TRBJ1-2, with TRBD1 matching over 9 bases. There are 13 residues in the CDR3. Germline V gives CDR1 SGHNT, CDR2 YENEEA. V lost 5 bases to trimming and J lost 8 bases; unmatched junction nucleotides: 6. CDR3 bases: TGTGCCAGCAGCCGGGACAGGGCCCTGGGCTACACCTTC. Its translation is CASSRDRALGYTF. Full variable domain (missing parts from reference TRBV11-3 and TRBJ1-2): EAGVVQSPRYKIIEKKQPVAFWCNPISGHNTLYWYLQNLGQGPELLIRYENEEAVDDSQLPKDRFSAERLKGVDSTLKIQPAELGDSAVYLCASSRDRALGYTFGSGTRLTVV.

The rearrangement uses TRBV29-1 and TRBJ2-5, with 9 bases matching TRBD2. V trimming: 6 bases; J trimming: 1 base; junction bases outside the gene matches: 15. Germline assignment: CDR1 SQVTM and CDR2 ANQGSEA. The CDR3 totals 17 residues. The CDR3 DNA follows: TGCAGCGTCCCGGGACAGCCGACGGGACTAGCCCAAGAGACCCAGTACTTC. This codes for CSVPGQPTGLAQETQYF. Full variable domain (outside the CDR3, taken from reference TRBV29-1 and TRBJ2-5): SAVISQKPSRDICQRGTSLTIQCQVDSQVTMMFWYRQQPGQSLTLIATANQGSEATYESGFVIDKFPISRPNLTFSTLTVSNMSPEDSSIYLCSVPGQPTGLAQETQYFGPGTRLLVL.

This clonotype has just a few counts. This chain links TRBV5-1 with TRBJ2-1, with 14 bases that match TRBD2. CDR1 is SGHRS, CDR2 YFSETQ, per germline. J gave up 6 bases and V 9 bases, and 8 bases lay outside the gene matches. CDR3 length equals 15 residues. The CDR3 spells CATRLGLAGVNEQFF. For the CDR3, the DNA is TGCGCCACCCGCTTGGGACTAGCGGGAGTCAATGAGCAGTTCTTC.

The chain carries TRBV7-3 and TRBJ2-1; the match to TRBD2 covers 8 bases. The length of the CDR3 is 16 residues. The V and J ends lost 3 bases and 8 bases, in that order; junction bases with no gene match: 12. The V gene's germline CDR1 is SGHTA and CDR2 FQGTGA. CDR3 in DNA: TGTGCCAGCAGCTTTTCTGGCGGGAGGTCCACCGATGAGCAGTTCTTC. Its protein product is CASSFSGGRSTDEQFF.

The genes are TRBV5-1 and TRBJ1-5; 9 bases are shared with TRBD1. This CDR3 spans 16 amino acids. After removal of 4 bases from V and 4 bases from J, the junction contained 9 bases not matched to a gene. The germline gives CDR1 SGHRS, CDR2 YFSETQ. CDR3 loop: CASSRGQGSGNQPQHF. CDR3 coding DNA: TGCGCCAGCAGCAGGGGACAGGGATCGGGGAATCAGCCCCAGCATTTT.

V usage is TRBV6-2 or TRBV6-3 and J usage is TRBJ2-7; maybe TRBD1 (5 bases). The CDR3 runs 15 residues. The V end was cut by 0 bases, the J end by 6 bases, with 15 bases between. Germline V lookup: CDR1 MNHEY, CDR2 SVGEGT. CDR3 DNA sequence: TGTGCCAGCAGTTACTCACAGGTACGGACCGGCGAGCAGTACTTC. The encoded protein is CASSYSQVRTGEQYF.